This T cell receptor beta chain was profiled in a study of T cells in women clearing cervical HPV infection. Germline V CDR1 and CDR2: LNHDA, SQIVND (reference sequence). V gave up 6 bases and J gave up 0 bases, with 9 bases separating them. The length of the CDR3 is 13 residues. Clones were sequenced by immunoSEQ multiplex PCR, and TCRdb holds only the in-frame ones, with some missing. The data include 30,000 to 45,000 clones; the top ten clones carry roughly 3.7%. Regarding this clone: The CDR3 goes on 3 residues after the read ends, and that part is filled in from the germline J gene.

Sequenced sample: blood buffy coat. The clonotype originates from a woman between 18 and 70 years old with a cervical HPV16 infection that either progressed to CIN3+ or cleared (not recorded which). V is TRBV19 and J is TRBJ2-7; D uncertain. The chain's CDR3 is CASRAGVSYEQYF. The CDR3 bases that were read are TGTGCCAGTAGAGCAGGAGTCTCCTACGAG.